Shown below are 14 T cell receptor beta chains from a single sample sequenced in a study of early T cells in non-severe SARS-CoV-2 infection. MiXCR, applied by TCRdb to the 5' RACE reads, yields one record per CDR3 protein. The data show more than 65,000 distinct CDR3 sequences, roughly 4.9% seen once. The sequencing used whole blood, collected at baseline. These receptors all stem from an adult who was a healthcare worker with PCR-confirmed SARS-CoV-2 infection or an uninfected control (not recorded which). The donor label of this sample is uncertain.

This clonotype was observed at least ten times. CDR3 bases: TGTGCCAGCACCCAACCAGAATTCTACAATGAGCAGTTCTTC. Amino acid sequence: CASTQPEFYNEQFF. The V call is TRBV6-2 or TRBV6-3, the J call TRBJ2-1; D gene uncertain. The CDR3 runs to 14 residues. The V and J ends lost 7 bases and 3 bases respectively, with 13 bases between them. Germline V gives CDR1 MNHEY, CDR2 SVGEGT.

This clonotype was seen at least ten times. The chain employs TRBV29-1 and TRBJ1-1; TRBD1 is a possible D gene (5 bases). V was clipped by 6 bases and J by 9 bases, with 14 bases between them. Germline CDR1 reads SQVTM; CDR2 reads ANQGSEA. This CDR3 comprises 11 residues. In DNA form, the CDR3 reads TGCAGCGTCGTGGGGCTAGGGCAAGCTTTCTTT. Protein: CSVVGLGQAFF.

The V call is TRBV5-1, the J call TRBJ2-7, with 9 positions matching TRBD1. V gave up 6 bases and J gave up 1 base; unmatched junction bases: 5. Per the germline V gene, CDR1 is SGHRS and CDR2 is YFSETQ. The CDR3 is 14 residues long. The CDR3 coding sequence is TGCGCCAGCACCTCCGGGACAGGGTCCTACGAGCAGTACTTC. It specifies CASTSGTGSYEQYF.

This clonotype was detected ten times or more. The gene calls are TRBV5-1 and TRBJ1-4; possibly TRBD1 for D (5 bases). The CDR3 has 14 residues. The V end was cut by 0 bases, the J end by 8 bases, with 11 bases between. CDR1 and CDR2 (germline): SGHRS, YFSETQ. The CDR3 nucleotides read TGCGCCAGCAGCTTGGGAGACAGTTGGGAAAAACTGTTTTTT. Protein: CASSLGDSWEKLFF.

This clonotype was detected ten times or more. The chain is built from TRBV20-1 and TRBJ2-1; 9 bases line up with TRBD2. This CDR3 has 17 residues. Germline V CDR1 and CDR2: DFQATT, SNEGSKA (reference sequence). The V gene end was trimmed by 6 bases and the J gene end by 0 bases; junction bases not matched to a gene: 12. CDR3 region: CSADVAGGRFSYNEQFF. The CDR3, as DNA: TGCAGTGCGGACGTGGCGGGGGGGCGTTTCTCCTACAATGAGCAGTTCTTC.

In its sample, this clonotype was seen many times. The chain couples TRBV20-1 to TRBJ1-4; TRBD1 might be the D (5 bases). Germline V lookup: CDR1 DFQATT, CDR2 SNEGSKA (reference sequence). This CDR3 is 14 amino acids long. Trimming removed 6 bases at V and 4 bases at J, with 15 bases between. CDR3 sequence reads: CSAKPGGGNEKLFF. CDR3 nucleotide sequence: TGCAGTGCCAAACCTGGGGGGGGTAATGAAAAACTGTTTTTT.

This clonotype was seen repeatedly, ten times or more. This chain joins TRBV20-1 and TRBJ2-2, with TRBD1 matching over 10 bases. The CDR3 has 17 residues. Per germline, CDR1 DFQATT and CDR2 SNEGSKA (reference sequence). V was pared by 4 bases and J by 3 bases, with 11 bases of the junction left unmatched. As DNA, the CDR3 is TGCAGTGCTATGGACAGGGGGAGTTTTTGGGACACCGGGGAGCTGTTTTTT. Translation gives CSAMDRGSFWDTGELFF.

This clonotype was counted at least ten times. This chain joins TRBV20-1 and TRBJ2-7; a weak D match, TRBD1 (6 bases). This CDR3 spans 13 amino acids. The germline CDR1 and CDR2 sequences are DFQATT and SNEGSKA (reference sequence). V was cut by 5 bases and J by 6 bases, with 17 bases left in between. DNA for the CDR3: TGCAGTGCTTACCCGGGACAACCCACCGAGCAGTACTTC. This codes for CSAYPGQPTEQYF.

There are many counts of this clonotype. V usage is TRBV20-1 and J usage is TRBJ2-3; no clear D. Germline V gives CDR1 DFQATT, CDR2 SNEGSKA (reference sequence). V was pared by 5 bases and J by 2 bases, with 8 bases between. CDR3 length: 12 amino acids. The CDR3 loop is CSARQLTDTQYF. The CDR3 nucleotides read TGCAGTGCTCGGCAGCTCACAGATACGCAGTATTTT.

The DNA for the CDR3 is TGTGCCAGCATCTCCGACAGGGACTACGAGCAGTACTTC. Protein sequence: CASISDRDYEQYF. This chain links TRBV12-3 or TRBV12-4 with TRBJ2-7; 7 nucleotides agree with TRBD1. The V segment lost 7 bases and the J segment 3 bases; nucleotides outside the gene matches: 6. The CDR3 covers 13 residues.

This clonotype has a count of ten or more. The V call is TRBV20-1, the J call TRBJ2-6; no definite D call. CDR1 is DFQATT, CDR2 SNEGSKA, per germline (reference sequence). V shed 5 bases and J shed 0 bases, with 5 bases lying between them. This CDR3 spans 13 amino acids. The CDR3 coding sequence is TGCAGTGCTGGGGTCTCTGGGGCCAACGTCCTGACTTTC. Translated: CSAGVSGANVLTF.

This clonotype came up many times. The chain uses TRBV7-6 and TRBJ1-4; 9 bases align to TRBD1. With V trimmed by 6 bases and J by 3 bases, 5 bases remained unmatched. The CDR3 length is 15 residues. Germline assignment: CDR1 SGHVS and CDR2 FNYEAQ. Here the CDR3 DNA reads TGTGCCAGCAGGGCCACAGGGGGCTCTAATGAAAAACTGTTTTTT. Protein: CASRATGGSNEKLFF.

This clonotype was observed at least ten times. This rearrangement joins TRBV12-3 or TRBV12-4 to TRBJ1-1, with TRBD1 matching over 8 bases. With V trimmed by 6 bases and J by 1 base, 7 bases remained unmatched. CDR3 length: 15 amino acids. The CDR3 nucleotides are TGTGCCAGCAGCCCTACCGGGACAGGGAACACTGAAGCTTTCTTT. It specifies CASSPTGTGNTEAFF.

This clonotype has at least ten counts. CDR3 residues: CASSESLSLRGYTF. The DNA of the CDR3 is TGTGCCAGCAGTGAATCTCTCTCCCTACGGGGCTACACCTTC. The chain recombines TRBV25-1 with TRBJ1-2; D gene unclear. Per germline, CDR1 MGHDK and CDR2 SYGVNS. This CDR3 is built from 14 residues. V lost 1 base and J 8 bases, leaving 14 bases between the germline ends.